The rows below give T cell receptor beta chains drawn from one sample of a study of long-term antiretroviral therapy in people with HIV. Using immunoSEQ multiplex PCR, the repertoire was profiled, and TCRdb retains in-frame clones only, with some absent. The profile shows about 7,200 clones, about 70% of them singletons. The input for sequencing was unsorted PBMCs, taken around eleven months before starting antiretroviral therapy. Source of these receptors: a man in his forties with HIV. Each CDR3 is given with its conserved first and last residue. The D gene is left open where the match is weak. The size field is filled for only some rows; it gives once, few, many or a size class.

j_gene	abundance	v_gene	d_gene	CDR3aa	CDR3nt
TRBJ1-5	.	TRBV19	.	CASSVGRISNQPQHF	TGTGCCAGTAGTGTGGGACGGATTAGCAATCAGCCCCAGCATTTT
TRBJ2-7	.	TRBV6-6	.	CASSYQGQQYF	TGTGCCAGCAGTTACCAGGGCCAGCAGTACTTC
TRBJ2-7	.	TRBV2	.	CASSDPRTYEQYF	TGTGCCAGCAGTGACCCAAGAACCTACGAGCAGTACTTC
TRBJ1-3	.	TRBV7-2	TRBD1	CASSLVGTASGNTIYF	TGTGCCAGCAGCTTAGTTGGGACAGCCTCTGGAAACACCATATATTTT
TRBJ1-1	.	TRBV19	.	CASSMGGNTEAFF	TGTGCCAGTAGTATGGGCGGGAACACTGAAGCTTTCTTT
TRBJ1-6	medium-sized	TRBV30	.	CAWTGSYNSPLHF	TGTGCCTGGACAGGGTCCTATAATTCACCCCTCCACTTT
TRBJ2-7	.	TRBV6-6	.	CASRDMGPTHFYEQYF	TGTGCCAGCAGGGATATGGGACCCACCCATTTCTACGAGCAGTACTTC
TRBJ1-5	.	TRBV10-1	TRBD1	CASSGTGRNWNQPQHF	TGCGCCAGCAGCGGGACAGGGAGGAACTGGAATCAGCCCCAGCATTTT
TRBJ1-1	.	TRBV19	.	CASSIGNTEAFF	TGTGCCAGTAGTATTGGGAACACTGAAGCTTTCTTT
TRBJ2-7	.	TRBV7-9	.	CASSFLGEQYF	TGTGCCAGCAGCTTCTTGGGGGAGCAGTACTTC
TRBJ1-3	.	TRBV19	TRBD1	CASSTQTGYGNTIYF	TGTGCCAGTAGTACCCAGACAGGGTACGGAAACACCATATATTTT
TRBJ1-1	.	TRBV30	.	CAWDTTNRGTEAFF	TGTGCCTGGGACACCACCAATAGAGGAACTGAAGCTTTCTTT
TRBJ1-5	.	TRBV5-1	.	CASSSEEGQPQHF	TGCGCCAGCAGCTCAGAGGAGGGACAGCCCCAGCATTTT
TRBJ2-7	.	TRBV5-5	.	CASSLDGPGEQYF	TGTGCCAGCAGCTTGGACGGGCCGGGGGAGCAGTACTTC
TRBJ2-7	few	TRBV20-1	.	CSARVSEQYF	TGCAGTGCTAGAGTGAGCGAGCAGTACTTC
TRBJ2-3	.	TRBV7-2	.	CASSSIRGADTQYF	TGTGCCAGCAGCTCTATCAGGGGGGCAGATACGCAGTATTTT
TRBJ2-2	few	TRBV2	TRBD1	CASRWRGTGNTGELFF	TGTGCCAGCAGGTGGAGGGGGACAGGAAACACCGGGGAGCTGTTTTTT
TRBJ2-2	.	TRBV5-1	.	CASSLVTLNTGELFF	TGCGCCAGCAGCTTGGTTACTCTGAACACCGGGGAGCTGTTTTTT
TRBJ1-1	few	TRBV18	.	CASSPPTGTNTEAFF	TGTGCCAGCTCACCACCAACAGGGACGAACACTGAAGCTTTCTTT
TRBJ1-4	.	TRBV13	.	CASSLAPRGKTNEKLFF	TGTGCCAGCAGCTTAGCCCCGAGGGGGAAAACTAATGAAAAACTGTTTTTT
TRBJ2-2	.	TRBV5-1	.	CASSFQGGTGELFF	TGCGCCAGCAGTTTTCAGGGGGGCACCGGGGAGCTGTTTTTT
TRBJ2-7	.	TRBV11-2	.	CASSLDGADYEQYF	TGTGCCAGCAGCCTCGACGGGGCCGACTACGAGCAGTACTTC
TRBJ2-3	.	TRBV7-8	TRBD1	CASSIPGQGMSDTQYF	TGTGCCAGCAGCATCCCGGGACAGGGAATGTCGGATACGCAGTATTTT
TRBJ1-6	.	TRBV13	.	CASSLGPFSYNSPLHF	TGTGCCAGCAGCTTAGGACCCTTCTCCTATAATTCACCCCTCCACTTT
TRBJ2-1	.	TRBV2	TRBD1	CASRRGQGDNEQFF	TGTGCCAGCAGGAGGGGACAGGGAGACAATGAGCAGTTCTTC
TRBJ2-7	few	TRBV14	TRBD1	CASSPDRYEQYF	TGTGCCAGCAGCCCGGACAGGTACGAGCAGTACTTC
TRBJ1-5	.	TRBV30	TRBD1	CAWSGQGGQPQHF	TGTGCCTGGAGCGGACAGGGAGGTCAGCCCCAGCATTTT
TRBJ2-7	.	TRBV11-2	.	CASSYSARGDDEQYF	TGTGCCAGCAGCTATAGCGCCAGGGGCGACGACGAGCAGTACTTC
TRBJ2-7	.	TRBV6-1	TRBD1	CASKDRAFSYEQYF	TGTGCCAGCAAGGACAGGGCCTTCTCCTACGAGCAGTACTTC
TRBJ1-1	few	TRBV7-6	.	CASSLVGRATEAFF	TGTGCCAGCAGCTTAGTGGGCAGGGCCACTGAAGCTTTCTTT
TRBJ2-3	.	TRBV25-1	TRBD1	CASRGTGGWDTQYF	TGTGCCAGCAGGGGGACAGGGGGCTGGGATACGCAGTATTTT
TRBJ1-5	.	TRBV28	TRBD1	CASSPGQGIIRPQHF	TGTGCCAGCAGCCCCGGACAGGGAATTATTAGGCCCCAGCATTTT
TRBJ2-3	.	TRBV27	.	CASSLYPSTDTQYF	TGTGCCAGCAGTTTATACCCGAGCACAGATACGCAGTATTTT
TRBJ2-7	.	TRBV19	.	CASSISFGGREQYF	TGTGCCAGTAGTATATCGTTCGGGGGGCGCGAGCAGTACTTC
TRBJ1-5	.	TRBV6-5	.	CASSYSIWADQPQHF	TGTGCCAGCAGTTACTCGATCTGGGCCGATCAGCCCCAGCATTTT
TRBJ2-7	once	TRBV28	TRBD1	CASSGRTGAYEQYF	TGTGCCAGCAGTGGGAGGACAGGGGCCTACGAGCAGTACTTC
TRBJ1-2	.	TRBV30	.	CAWTGGGYGYTF	TGTGCCTGGACCGGGGGTGGCTATGGCTACACCTTC
TRBJ1-1	large	TRBV30	.	CAWSEGGEAFF	TGTGCCTGGAGTGAAGGGGGGGAAGCTTTCTTT
TRBJ2-7	.	TRBV27	.	CASSLLDKTYEQYF	TGTGCCAGCAGTTTACTCGACAAGACCTACGAGCAGTACTTC
TRBJ2-7	few	TRBV7-2	.	CASSLSGGRDEQYF	TGTGCCAGCAGCTTGTCCGGGGGACGGGACGAGCAGTACTTC
TRBJ2-7	.	TRBV30	.	CAWSVGTNYEQYF	TGTGCCTGGAGTGTAGGGACAAACTACGAGCAGTACTTC
TRBJ2-6	.	TRBV10-2	.	CASVYQGPPGANVLTF	TGCGCCAGCGTATACCAGGGGCCCCCTGGGGCCAACGTCCTGACTTTC